A selection of T cell receptor beta chains follows, all from one sample in a study of post-analysis software for immune sequencing data. TCRdb recomputed calls from the PCR reads with MiXCR, one row per CDR3 protein. The profile covers approximately 730,000 distinct CDR3 sequences, with 25% to 30% appearing a single time and roughly 0.54% taken by the ten largest. The sample consisted of blood. Receptor source: a girl aged 10 to 17 with multiple sclerosis. CDR3s include the opening cysteine and the closing phenylalanine or tryptophan. The size field is filled for only some rows; it gives once, few, many or a size class.

size,V,CDR3
few,TRBV5-1,CASSARPEETQYF
NA,TRBV2,CASRDRNSPLHF
NA,TRBV5-1,CASSLQGSSYNEQYF
NA,TRBV18,CASTPLRGELSTEAFF
few,TRBV10-3,CAISESVKANTEAFF
NA,TRBV7-9,CASSAGQGFDQETQYF
NA,TRBV3-1,CASSPLRTGGHGYTF
NA,TRBV7-6,CASSLGLAGGPPTYEQYF
few,TRBV6-4,CASSDRNTGELFF
NA,TRBV10-3,CAISVGGIPTRQYF
few,TRBV27,CASRSRGFSTDTQYF
few,TRBV6-6,CASSNSGTGGEQYF
NA,TRBV11-2,CASSLATETRQSTDTQYF
once,TRBV5-1,CASSLGRNGNTIYF
few,TRBV20-1,CSAQIPTGARYEQYF
NA,TRBV10-2,CASMGDVRGGYTF
few,TRBV4-1,CASSPQDQGPNSFSGANVLTF
few,TRBV4-3,CASSPMGLAGRNEQYF
few,TRBV5-1,CASSSSGGANEQFF
many,TRBV28,CASSQGPYEQYF
few,TRBV6-2/TRBV6-3,CASDSGEQETQYF
NA,TRBV5-6,CASSLGQGTYF
few,TRBV5-5,CASSFGRNRGEQYF
few,TRBV29-1,CSVEPRTAYYGYTF
few,TRBV5-1,CASSSRQGGNSPLHF
NA,TRBV29-1,CSYRLGETQYF
NA,TRBV5-1,CASKTGYSGNTIYF
few,TRBV5-1,CASSPGRGRQETQYF
many,TRBV6-6,CASSYAGGPLEQYF
NA,TRBV5-1,CASSLFAGENNEQFF
few,TRBV7-9,CASSSPENWRYGYTF
NA,TRBV20-1,CSASGVAGVTYNEQFF
few,TRBV20-1,CSAPNPEGGTDTQYF
few,TRBV20-1,CSAPDRVANQPQHF
NA,TRBV6-5,CASSGRHGLMYF
NA,TRBV7-8,CASSRPPNGFSSYNEQFF
few,TRBV2,CASREVTDTQYF
NA,TRBV12-3/TRBV12-4,CASSLSLTSERYEQYF
NA,TRBV29-1,CSVEGVWTEAFF
NA,TRBV20-1,CSVLQSTNEKLFF
NA,TRBV20-1,CSAMRDTELKNIQYF
few,TRBV6-6,CASGPIQGNEQYF
once,TRBV20-1,CSASKRKRAAYEQYF
few,TRBV24-1,CATSDSGRLEQYF
few,TRBV10-3,CAISFQGSGANVLTF
NA,TRBV7-6,CASSPVGSETQYF
NA,TRBV4-3,CASSDSGSFPDTQYF